This T cell receptor (beta chain) was documented in a study of T cell responses to AZD1222 COVID-19 vaccine. As for this clone: Antigen unknown.

Assay used: immunoSEQ multiplex PCR; TCRdb lists only in-frame clones, some missing. Of 130,000 or so clones in the sample, 93% were seen once. Germline V lookup: CDR1 MNHEY, CDR2 SMNVEV (reference sequence). CDR3 length: 14 residues. V lost 6 bases to trimming and J lost 16 bases, with 25 bases between them. General observations from the study: Clonal diversity may have been underestimated, and the donors were mostly white British, with more females than males. All repertoire sampling was performed exclusively after the peak T cell response.

Here the sequenced sample was peripheral blood, taken on day 0 of AZD1222 vaccination. V and J are TRBV27 and TRBJ2-1; unclear D gene. The origin of this receptor is an adult in good health. CDR3 protein: CASRSPQHGQEVFF. CDR3 in DNA: TGTGCCAGCAGGAGTCCTCAACACGGCCAAGAGGTTTTCTTC.